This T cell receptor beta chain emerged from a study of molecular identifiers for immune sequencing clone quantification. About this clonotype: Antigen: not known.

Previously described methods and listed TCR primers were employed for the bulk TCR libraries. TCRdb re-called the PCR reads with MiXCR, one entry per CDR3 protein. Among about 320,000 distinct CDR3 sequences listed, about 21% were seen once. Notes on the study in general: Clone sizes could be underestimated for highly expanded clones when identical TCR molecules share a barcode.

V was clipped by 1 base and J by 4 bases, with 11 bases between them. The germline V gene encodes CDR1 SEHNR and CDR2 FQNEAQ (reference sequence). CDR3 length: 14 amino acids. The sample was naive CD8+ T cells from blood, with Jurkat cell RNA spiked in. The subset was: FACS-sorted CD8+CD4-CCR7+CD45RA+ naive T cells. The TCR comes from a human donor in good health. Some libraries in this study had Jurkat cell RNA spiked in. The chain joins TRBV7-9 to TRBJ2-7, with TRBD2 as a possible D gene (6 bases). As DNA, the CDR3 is TGTGCCAGCAGCTTAGTCCGGGCGGGGTACGAGCAGTACTTC. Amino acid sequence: CASSLVRAGYEQYF.